This TCR beta chain is from a study of blood T cell repertoires in COVID-19. Overall study context: Sample material is recorded as cDNA or gDNA derived from T cells, B-cell-depleted T cells, or PBMCs.

In the original processing: Reference gene primer amplification in the assay estimated nucleated cell counts. Clones were sequenced by immunoSEQ multiplex PCR, and TCRdb holds only the in-frame ones, with some missing. V and J calls and clone size come straight from that table; D and trimming were deduced from the DNA. The sample yields hundreds of thousands of clones, about 83% seen once. Deletions cut 6 bases from V and 5 bases from J, with 13 bases between. Germline V gives CDR1 MDHEN, CDR2 SYDVKM. The CDR3 extends over 13 amino acids. The TCR was taken from a woman in her forties or fifties who had recovered from COVID-19. Input material: peripheral blood. The rearrangement links TRBV28 to TRBJ1-2; TRBD1 might be the D (6 bases). The CDR3 DNA sequence: TGTGCCAGCAGAATCGGACAGTCATATGGCTACACCTTC. The encoded protein is CASRIGQSYGYTF.